Given below is one T cell receptor (beta chain) in context. As handled by the study authors: Quantification of nucleated cells was approximated via reference gene primer amplification. Profiling relied on immunoSEQ multiplex PCR, and the TCRdb table lists in-frame clones only, not all of them. V and J calls and clone size are given by that table; D and trimming were obtained from the DNA. This sample has about 300,000 clones, with approximately 89% found just once. This CDR3 has 14 amino acids. Germline V gene lookup returns CDR1 LNHDA and CDR2 SQIVND (reference sequence). J gave up 3 bases and V 2 bases, and 4 bases lay outside the gene matches. The data were obtained in a study of blood T cell repertoires in COVID-19.

V usage is TRBV19 and J usage is TRBJ2-7; the match to TRBD2 covers 7 bases. This TCR derives from a woman between 45 and 65 years old who had been exposed to COVID-19. The sample taken for sequencing was PBMCs or T cells enriched from blood (not recorded which). CDR3 amino acids: CASSIYGGDYEQYF. DNA for the CDR3: TGTGCCAGTAGTATATATGGGGGGGACTACGAGCAGTACTTC.